This TCR beta chain was profiled in a study of molecular identifiers for immune sequencing clone quantification (dated by TCRdb to 2016 to 2018). About the investigation overall: In a replicate experiment, RNA from roughly 18,000 or 92,000 naive CD8 T cells was split into five aliquots, four of which were sequenced. CD8 T cells were used in a methods study to benchmark molecular-identifier clustering-based TCR repertoire sequencing (MIDCIRS) and TCR RNA copy counting. Broad study findings and their caveats: The naive libraries included spiked-in Jurkat TCR RNA (about nine copies' worth), and this RNA is not part of the donor repertoire. A single cell's worth of spiked-in Jurkat TCR RNA was reported detectable even among 850,000 to 1,000,000 naive CD8 T cells. When barcode sub-clustering was left out, chimeric consensus sequences inflated TCR diversity, with chimeras reaching as high as 47%. Identical TCR molecules sharing a barcode could cause highly expanded clone sizes to be underestimated. Modeling indicated 2.5 to 3 TCR RNA copies recovered per cell, compared with around 10 by digital PCR, which implies a capture efficiency of about 27%. In CMV-specific effector cells, over 98% of molecules were held by clones above 20 RNA copies, whereas under 1% of molecules were held by such clones in naive cells.

The library was obtained by PCR. Sequencing used an Illumina HiSeq 4000. Bulk TCR libraries were generated as previously described, with the TCR primers listed in Table S5 used. Total RNA was purified with the Qiagen AllPrep DNA/RNA kit. Reads from multiple sequencing runs of the same library were pooled before analysis. Turning to the authors' computational methods: Reads were retained only if their TCR constant sequence matched exactly, and those retained reads were trimmed to 150 nt and grouped according to their 12-nt molecular barcodes. Reads inside each barcode group were sub-clustered using a 15% Levenshtein threshold, and a quality-weighted consensus sequence was constructed for each RNA molecule. Non-functional sequences were discarded, and so were lower-count sequences lying one edit away from another sequence. Based on a fit of two negative binomial distributions, barcode sub-clusters having less than 20% of the maximum read count were discarded. TCRdb passed the public sequencing reads through fastp at Q25 and MiXCR, retaining productive beta sequences. Rows with one shared CDR3 protein collapse into an entry with the most common genes and DNA. TCRdb's processing, not the authors' own work, is the source of the V and J calls. The sample includes about 510,000 distinct CDR3 sequences, with about a fifth observed a single time. Jointly, the top ten make up roughly 0.81% of the sample.

The CDR3 goes from the cysteine to the phenylalanine over 14 residues. Of all the DNA, just the CDR3 is kept, 42 bases in frame from base 1. The V end loses 2 bases and the J end loses 2 bases, and a stretch of 8 bases separates them. From a lookup of the germline V gene, CDR1 and CDR2 are KGHSH and LQKENI. Comments on this clonotype: The specificity of this receptor is unknown. Nothing much larger sits one base from this clone, and base qualities are not available.

Libraries of naive CD8 T cells were built from anywhere between about 20,000 and 1,000,000 sorted cells, with 10%, 30% or 50% of the purified RNA used. On a BD FACSAria II, naive CD8 T cells were FACS-sorted as CD8+CD4-CCR7+CD45RA+ and collected into RLT Plus buffer. To test detection sensitivity, Jurkat RNA equal to ten TCR copies was added to samples of roughly 17,000-1,100,000 naive CD8 T cells. CD8 T cells were enriched with RosetteSep CD8+ T Cell Enrichment Cocktail and Ficoll-Paque, followed by ACK red cell lysis. The sequencing input was naive CD8+ T cells from blood, with Jurkat cell RNA spiked in. In the paper's terms, the cell subset or site label means: FACS-sorted CD8+CD4-CCR7+CD45RA+ naive T cells. The receptor's source is a human donor in good health. Some libraries in this study had Jurkat cell RNA spiked in. Rearrangement joined TRBV18 to TRBJ2-3, with the D gene too uncertain to name. CDR3 protein: CASSPSHYTDTQYF. The nucleotides are TGTGCCAGCTCACCAAGTCACTACACAGATACGCAGTATTTT.